These 7 T cell receptor beta chains originate from one sample sequenced in a study of blood T cell repertoires in COVID-19. This table comes from immunoSEQ multiplex PCR, and its TCRdb copy is limited to in-frame clones, with some not included. Here the sample spans about 330,000 clones, approximately 85% being singletons. Input material: peripheral blood. The receptors come from a human donor in a cohort sampled during active COVID-19.

The V gene is TRBV11-3, the J gene TRBJ2-2; D possibly corresponds to TRBD1 (5 bases). V was cut by 5 bases and J by 0 bases, with 13 bases left in between. Germline V gives CDR1 SGHNT, CDR2 YENEEA. The CDR3 is made up of 16 amino acids. The CDR3 reads CASSQWGSTNTGELFF. CDR3 DNA: TGTGCCAGCAGCCAGTGGGGCAGCACGAACACCGGGGAGCTGTTTTTT.

V is TRBV7-2 and J is TRBJ1-2; 9 nucleotides align to TRBD1. The CDR3 runs to 14 residues. V shed 4 bases and J 2 bases; nucleotides not matched to a gene: 2. The germline V gene has CDR1 SGHTA and CDR2 FQGNSA. The CDR3 reads CASSSGQGNYGYTF. In nucleotides, the CDR3 is TGTGCCAGCAGCTCCGGACAGGGGAACTATGGCTACACCTTC.

This chain's CDR3 is CASSFGQGRGYTF. The CDR3 DNA is TGCGCCAGCAGCTTTGGACAGGGTCGCGGCTACACCTTC. The rearrangement uses TRBV5-1 and TRBJ1-2, with 8 bases fitting TRBD1. V trimming: 2 bases; J trimming: 8 bases; junction bases outside the gene matches: 5. This CDR3 has 13 residues. The germline gives CDR1 SGHRS, CDR2 YFSETQ.

The J gene is TRBJ2-7, the V gene TRBV3-1 (or the pseudogene TRBV3-2), with a possible D match to TRBD2 (5 bases). Trimming pared 6 bases from V and 2 bases from J, leaving 14 bases between. Germline-derived CDR1 and CDR2 are LGHDT and YNNKEL (reference sequence). The length of the CDR3 is 14 residues. The CDR3 nucleotides are TGTGCCAGCAGTGTCGGACCACTAGCCTACGAGCAGTACTTC. It translates to CASSVGPLAYEQYF.

This clone was seen once. The chain has TRBV13 and TRBJ1-1, with no clear D. There are 15 residues in the CDR3. The germline V and J ends were trimmed by 4 bases and 1 base, with 13 bases remaining between them. Germline values: CDR1 PRHDT, CDR2 FYEKMQ (reference sequence). In DNA, the CDR3 is TGTGCCAGCAGCTCCCGTGGAGGGTGGAACACTGAAGCTTTCTTT. Translation: CASSSRGGWNTEAFF.

In this sample, this clone turned up a few times. V gene TRBV29-1 combines with J gene TRBJ1-4; D is uncertain. This CDR3 region has 13 residues. Trimming shortened V by 6 bases and J by 0 bases, and 8 bases separated the two germline ends. Germline values: CDR1 SQVTM, CDR2 ANQGSEA. Here the CDR3 reads CSVQVATNEKLFF. In nucleotides, the CDR3 is TGCAGCGTGCAGGTTGCAACTAATGAAAAACTGTTTTTT.

The chain has TRBV14 and TRBJ1-6, with a weak D call TRBD1 (6 bases). Trimming removed 7 bases at V and 12 bases at J, with 19 bases between. This CDR3 is built from 14 residues. Germline loops: CDR1 SGHDN, CDR2 FVKESK. The CDR3 DNA reads as TGTGCCAGCACCCCGGGACAAGGAGGCGAACCCCTCCACTTT. It encodes CASTPGQGGEPLHF.